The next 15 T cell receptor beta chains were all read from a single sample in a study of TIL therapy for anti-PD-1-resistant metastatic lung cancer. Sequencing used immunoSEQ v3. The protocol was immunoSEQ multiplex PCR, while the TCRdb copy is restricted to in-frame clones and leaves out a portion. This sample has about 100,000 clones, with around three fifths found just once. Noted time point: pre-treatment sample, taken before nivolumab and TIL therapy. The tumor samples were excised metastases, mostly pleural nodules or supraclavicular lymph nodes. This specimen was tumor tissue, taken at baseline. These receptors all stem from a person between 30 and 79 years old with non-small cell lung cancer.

The CDR3 loop reads CASSRGQGNEQYF. In nucleotides, the CDR3 is TGTGCCAGCAGCCGGGGACAGGGCAACGAGCAGTACTTC. The V call is TRBV28, the J call TRBJ2-7, with 9 nucleotides matching TRBD1. Germline V CDR1 and CDR2: MDHEN, SYDVKM. Germline trimming cut 6 bases from V and 5 bases from J; bases unmatched to any gene: 5. The CDR3 totals 13 residues.

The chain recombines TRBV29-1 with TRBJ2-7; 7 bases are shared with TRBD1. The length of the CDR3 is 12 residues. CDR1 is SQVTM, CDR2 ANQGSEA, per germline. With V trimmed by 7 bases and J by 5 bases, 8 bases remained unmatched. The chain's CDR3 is CSAEAGGHEQYF. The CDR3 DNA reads TGCAGCGCCGAGGCAGGGGGACACGAGCAGTACTTC.

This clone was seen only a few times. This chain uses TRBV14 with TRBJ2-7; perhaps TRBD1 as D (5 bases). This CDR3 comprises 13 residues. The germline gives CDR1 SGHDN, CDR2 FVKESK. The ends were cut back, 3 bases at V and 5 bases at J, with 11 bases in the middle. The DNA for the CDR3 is TGTGCCAGCAGCCAGGCAGGGTACCACGAGCAGTACTTC. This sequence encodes CASSQAGYHEQYF.

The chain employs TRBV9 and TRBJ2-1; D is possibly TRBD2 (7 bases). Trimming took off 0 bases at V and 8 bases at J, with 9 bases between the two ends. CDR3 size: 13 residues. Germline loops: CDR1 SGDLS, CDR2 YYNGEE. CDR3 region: CASSVGGGHEQFF. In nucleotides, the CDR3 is TGTGCCAGCAGCGTAGGCGGGGGCCATGAGCAGTTCTTC.

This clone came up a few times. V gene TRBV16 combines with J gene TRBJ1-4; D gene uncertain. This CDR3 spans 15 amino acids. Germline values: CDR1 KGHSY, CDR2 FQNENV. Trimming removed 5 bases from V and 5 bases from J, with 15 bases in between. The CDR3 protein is CASSSQRLGNEKLFF. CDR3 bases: TGTGCCAGCAGCTCTCAGAGACTGGGGAATGAAAAACTGTTTTTT.

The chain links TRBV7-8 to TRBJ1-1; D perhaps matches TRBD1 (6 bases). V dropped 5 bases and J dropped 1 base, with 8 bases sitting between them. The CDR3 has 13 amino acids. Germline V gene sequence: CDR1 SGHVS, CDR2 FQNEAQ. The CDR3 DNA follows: TGTGCCAGCAGCCCGGGACAGAACACTGAAGCTTTCTTT. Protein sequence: CASSPGQNTEAFF. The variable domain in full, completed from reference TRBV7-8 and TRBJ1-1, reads GAGVSQSPRYKVAKRGQDVALRCDPISGHVSLFWYQQALGQGPEFLTYFQNEAQLDKSGLPSDRFFAERPEGSVSTLKIQRTQQEDSAVYLCASSPGQNTEAFFGQGTRLTVV.

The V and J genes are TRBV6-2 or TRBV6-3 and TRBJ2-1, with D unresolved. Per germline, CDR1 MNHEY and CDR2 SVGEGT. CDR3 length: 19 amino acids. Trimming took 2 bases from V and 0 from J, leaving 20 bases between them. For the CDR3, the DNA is TGTGCCAGCAGTTACCCTCTTTCGAGCTCACCCAGCTCCTACAATGAGCAGTTCTTC. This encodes CASSYPLSSSPSSYNEQFF.

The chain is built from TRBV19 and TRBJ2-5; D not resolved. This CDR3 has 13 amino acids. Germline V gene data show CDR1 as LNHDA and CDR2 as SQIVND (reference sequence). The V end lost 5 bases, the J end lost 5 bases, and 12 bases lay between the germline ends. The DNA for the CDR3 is TGTGCCAGTAGTCCCCGCTTCTCGGAGACCCAGTACTTC. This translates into CASSPRFSETQYF.

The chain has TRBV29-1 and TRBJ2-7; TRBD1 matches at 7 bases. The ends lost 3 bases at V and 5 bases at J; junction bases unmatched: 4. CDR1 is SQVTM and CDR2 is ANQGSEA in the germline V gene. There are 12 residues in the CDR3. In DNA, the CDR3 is TGCAGCGTTGATTCGGGGACAGACGAGCAGTACTTC. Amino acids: CSVDSGTDEQYF.

DNA of the CDR3: TGTGCCAGCAGCGGAGTAATGGGACTACCGATCTCCTACGAGCAGTACTTC. Residues: CASSGVMGLPISYEQYF. The J gene is TRBJ2-7, the V gene TRBV7-8; 7 nucleotides align to TRBD2. Germline V gives CDR1 SGHVS, CDR2 FQNEAQ. Unmatched junction bases numbered 13, after V lost 5 bases and J lost 0 bases. This CDR3 contains 17 residues.

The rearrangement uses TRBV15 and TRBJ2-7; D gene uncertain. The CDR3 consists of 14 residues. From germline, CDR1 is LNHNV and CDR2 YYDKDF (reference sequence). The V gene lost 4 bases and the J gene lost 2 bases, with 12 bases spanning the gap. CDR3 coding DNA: TGTGCCACCAGCACTCTAGACTCCCCCTACGAGCAGTACTTC. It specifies CATSTLDSPYEQYF.

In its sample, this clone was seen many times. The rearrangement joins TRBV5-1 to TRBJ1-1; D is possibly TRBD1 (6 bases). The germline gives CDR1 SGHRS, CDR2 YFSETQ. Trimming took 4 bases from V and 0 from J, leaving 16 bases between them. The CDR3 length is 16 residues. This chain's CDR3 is CASSPDVGTLNTEAFF. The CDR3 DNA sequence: TGCGCCAGCAGCCCGGACGTCGGGACACTGAACACTGAAGCTTTCTTT. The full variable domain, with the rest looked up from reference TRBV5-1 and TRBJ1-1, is KAGVTQTPRYLIKTRGQQVTLSCSPISGHRSVSWYQQTPGQGLQFLFEYFSETQRNKGNFPGRFSGRQFSNSRSEMNVSTLELGDSALYLCASSPDVGTLNTEAFFGQGTRLTVV.

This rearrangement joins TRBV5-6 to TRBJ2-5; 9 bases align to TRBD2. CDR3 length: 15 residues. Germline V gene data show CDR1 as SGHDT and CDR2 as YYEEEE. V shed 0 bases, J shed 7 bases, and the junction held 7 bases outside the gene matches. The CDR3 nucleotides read TGTGCCAGCAGCTTGGTGGCGGGGGGGCCTGTGACCCAGTACTTC. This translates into CASSLVAGGPVTQYF. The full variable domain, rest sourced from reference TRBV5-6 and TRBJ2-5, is DAGVTQSPTHLIKTRGQQVTLRCSPKSGHDTVSWYQQALGQGPQFIFQYYEEEERQRGNFPDRFSGHQFPNYSSELNVNALLLGDSALYLCASSLVAGGPVTQYFGPGTRLLVL.

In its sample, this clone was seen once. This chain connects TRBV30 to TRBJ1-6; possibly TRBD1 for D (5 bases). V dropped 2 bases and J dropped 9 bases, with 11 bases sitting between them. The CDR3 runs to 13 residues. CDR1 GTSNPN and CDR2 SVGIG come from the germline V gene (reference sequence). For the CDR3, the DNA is TGTGCCTGGAGTTTGGGGGATTTTTCACCCCTCCACTTT. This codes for CAWSLGDFSPLHF.

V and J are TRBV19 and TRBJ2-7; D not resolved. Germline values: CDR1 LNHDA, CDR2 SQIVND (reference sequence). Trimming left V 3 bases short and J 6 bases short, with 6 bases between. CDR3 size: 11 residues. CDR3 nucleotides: TGTGCCAGTAGTATTGGGATCGAGCAGTACTTC. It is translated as CASSIGIEQYF.